The source of this T cell receptor beta chain is a study of beta chain features in type 1 diabetes. Study observations and caveats: In every one of the four CD4+ subsets, TCRB CDR3s were moderately but significantly shorter in Type 1 diabetes patients.

Since all of the isolated RNA was reverse transcribed, expressed TCRB transcripts were what got sequenced. The protocol was immunoSEQ multiplex PCR, while the TCRdb copy is restricted to in-frame clones and leaves out a portion. In the table there are more than 300,000 clones, over 10% of which are singletons. This CDR3 spans 14 amino acids. With respect to this clone: The target antigen is unknown.

This sequence originates from a woman aged 18-30 years with type 1 diabetes. The chain is built from TRBV21-1 and TRBJ2-7; whether TRBD2, the table's D call, matches the DNA was not checked. TRBV21-1 corresponds to a pseudogene. Sequenced: naive CD4+ T cells from blood. CDR3 bases: TGTGCCAGCAGCAAGGGCCATGGGAGCTACGAGCAGTACTTC. Translating it yields CASSKGHGSYEQYF.